Detailed here is one TCR beta chain. The antigen remains unidentified. These data belong to a study of PD-L1 blockade in urothelial cancer. Overall study: Atezolizumab 1,200 mg was given intravenously every 3 weeks, starting 2014. Men with urothelial cancer arising in the bladder made up about 90% of the roughly 29 patients. Notes on the study in general: Better survival was forecast by a pretreatment blood TCR clonality below the median.

This CDR3 has 15 amino acids. The J segment lost 8 bases and the V segment lost 3 bases, leaving 9 bases of the junction unmatched. Germline-derived CDR1 and CDR2 are MNHEY and SMNVEV (reference sequence). Profiling relied on immunoSEQ multiplex PCR, and the TCRdb table lists in-frame clones only, not all of them. The sample shows about 100,000 clones, about 90% of them seen only once. Each patient supplied 1 to 8 pretreatment and on-treatment samples. The input for sequencing was PBMCs, taken around atezolizumab (anti-PD-L1) treatment. This chain joins TRBV27 and TRBJ2-1, with 8 nucleotides matching TRBD1. The origin of this receptor is a woman of 80 years or more with urothelial cancer. The CDR3 coding sequence is TGTGCCAGCAGTTTGACAGGGGTCTTAGTCGATGAGCAGTTCTTC. Translation gives CASSLTGVLVDEQFF.